Following are 8 T cell receptor beta chains from one sample sequenced in a study of blood T cell repertoires in COVID-19. TCRdb keeps only in-frame clones here, not all; method: immunoSEQ multiplex PCR. This sample yields hundreds of thousands of clones, of which around 90% are seen a single time; 0.8% to 0.85% belongs to the top ten. Sequencing was carried out using peripheral blood. The source is a man younger than 35 with COVID-19, enrolled during active disease.

This chain uses TRBV5-1 with TRBJ1-1, with no clear D. The germline V gene has CDR1 SGHRS and CDR2 YFSETQ. V lost 6 bases and J lost 5, with 17 bases in between. The CDR3 contains 14 residues. The CDR3 protein is CASNNEVGRTEAFF. In DNA, the CDR3 is TGCGCCAGCAACAATGAGGTGGGTCGGACTGAAGCTTTCTTT.

The chain couples TRBV5-6 to TRBJ2-7; D perhaps matches TRBD1 (5 bases). The CDR3 is 13 amino acids. The germline V gene has CDR1 SGHDT and CDR2 YYEEEE. V was trimmed by 0 bases and J by 6 bases, leaving 10 bases between them. The CDR3 sequence: CASSLGQLGEQYF. The CDR3 bases are TGTGCCAGCAGCTTGGGACAGCTCGGCGAGCAGTACTTC.

This chain uses TRBV5-1 with TRBJ2-1; tentatively, D is TRBD1 (6 bases). The CDR3 is 14 amino acids. The ends were cut back, 7 bases at V and 4 bases at J, with 15 bases in the middle. Germline V gives CDR1 SGHRS, CDR2 YFSETQ. The CDR3 nucleotides are TGCGCCAGCTCAACTGGACAGTCTTACAATGAGCAGTTCTTC. It yields the protein CASSTGQSYNEQFF. The variable domain in full, completed from reference TRBV5-1 and TRBJ2-1, reads KAGVTQTPRYLIKTRGQQVTLSCSPISGHRSVSWYQQTPGQGLQFLFEYFSETQRNKGNFPGRFSGRQFSNSRSEMNVSTLELGDSALYLCASSTGQSYNEQFFGPGTRLTVL.

The chain carries TRBV9 and TRBJ1-3; a possible D gene is TRBD1 (5 bases). Germline CDR1 SGDLS, CDR2 YYNGEE. The CDR3 runs to 14 residues. V was clipped by 0 bases and J by 2 bases, with 6 bases between them. The CDR3 spells CASSVEGTGNTIYF. CDR3 nucleotide sequence: TGTGCCAGCAGCGTAGAGGGGACTGGAAACACCATATATTTT.

A remark on this clone: One end of the junction fails to match germline, which may point to a read error. The chain joins TRBV5-5 to TRBJ1-4; no definite D call. This CDR3 is 16 amino acids long. CDR1 and CDR2 (germline): SGHKS, YYEKEE (reference sequence). The CDR3 spells CASSATPQVTNENLFF. The CDR3 DNA reads TGTGCCAGCAGCGCAACTCCCCAAGTGACTAATGAAAATCTGTTTTTT.

The chain is built from TRBV27 and TRBJ2-1; 14 bases fit TRBD2. This CDR3 is 15 amino acids long. CDR1 and CDR2 (germline): MNHEY, SMNVEV (reference sequence). V was pared by 4 bases and J by 10 bases, with 6 bases of the junction left unmatched. The CDR3 region is CASSSGLAGVREQFF. The CDR3 coding sequence is TGTGCCAGCAGTTCGGGACTAGCGGGAGTAAGGGAGCAGTTCTTC.

The V call is TRBV18, the J call TRBJ1-2, with TRBD1 matching over 8 bases. Germline V lookup: CDR1 KGHSH, CDR2 LQKENI. V lost 6 bases to trimming and J lost 1 base; unmatched junction nucleotides: 10. This CDR3 region has 16 residues. The CDR3 bases are TGTGCCAGCTCCCACGACAGGGGTATTCGTAACTATGGCTACACCTTC. Amino acid sequence: CASSHDRGIRNYGYTF.

This chain connects TRBV13 to TRBJ2-1; possibly TRBD1 for D (6 bases). Trimming removed 4 bases from V and 8 bases from J, with 18 bases in between. From germline, CDR1 is PRHDT and CDR2 FYEKMQ (reference sequence). The CDR3 runs 15 residues. The CDR3 sequence is CASSYRTTGRDEQFF. CDR3 nucleotide sequence: TGTGCCAGCAGCTACCGCACCACAGGGAGAGATGAGCAGTTCTTC.